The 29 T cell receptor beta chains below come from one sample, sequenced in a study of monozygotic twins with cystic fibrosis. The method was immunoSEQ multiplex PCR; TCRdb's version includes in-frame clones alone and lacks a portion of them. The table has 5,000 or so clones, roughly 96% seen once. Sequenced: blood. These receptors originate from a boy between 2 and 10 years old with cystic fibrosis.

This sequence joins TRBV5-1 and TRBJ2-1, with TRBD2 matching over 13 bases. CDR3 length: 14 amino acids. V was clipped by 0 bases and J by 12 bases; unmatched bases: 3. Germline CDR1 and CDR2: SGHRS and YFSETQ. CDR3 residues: CASSLGTSGGTQFF. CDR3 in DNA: TGCGCCAGCAGCTTGGGGACTAGCGGGGGTACGCAGTTCTTC. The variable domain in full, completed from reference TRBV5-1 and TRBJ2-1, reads KAGVTQTPRYLIKTRGQQVTLSCSPISGHRSVSWYQQTPGQGLQFLFEYFSETQRNKGNFPGRFSGRQFSNSRSEMNVSTLELGDSALYLCASSLGTSGGTQFFGPGTRLTVL.

The CDR3 region is CASSPLGTYGYTF. CDR3 bases: TGTGCCAGCAGCCCCCTGGGGACCTATGGCTACACCTTC. The chain employs TRBV11-1 and TRBJ1-2; TRBD1 is a possible D gene (5 bases). V was shortened by 5 bases and J by 4 bases, with 11 bases between the two germline ends. Per the germline V gene, CDR1 is SGHAT and CDR2 is FQDESV (reference sequence). The CDR3 runs to 13 residues.

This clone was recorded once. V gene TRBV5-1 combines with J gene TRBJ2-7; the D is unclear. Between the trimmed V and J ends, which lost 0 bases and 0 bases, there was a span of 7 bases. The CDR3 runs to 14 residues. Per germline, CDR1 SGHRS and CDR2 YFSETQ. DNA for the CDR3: TGCGCCAGCAGCTTGGCGGGCAGCTCCTACGAGCAGTACTTC. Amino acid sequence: CASSLAGSSYEQYF.

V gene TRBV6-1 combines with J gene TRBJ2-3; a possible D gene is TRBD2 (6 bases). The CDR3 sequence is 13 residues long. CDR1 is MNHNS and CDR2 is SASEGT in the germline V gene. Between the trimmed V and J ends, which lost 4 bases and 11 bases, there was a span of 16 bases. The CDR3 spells CASSVEGTGEQYF. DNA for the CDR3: TGTGCCAGCAGTGTGGAAGGGACTGGGGAGCAGTATTTT.

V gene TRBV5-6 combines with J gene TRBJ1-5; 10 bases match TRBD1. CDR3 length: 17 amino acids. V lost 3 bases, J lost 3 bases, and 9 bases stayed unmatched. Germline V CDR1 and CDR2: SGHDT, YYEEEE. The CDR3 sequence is CASSSKGQGVDNQPQHF. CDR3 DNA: TGTGCCAGCAGCTCAAAAGGACAGGGGGTGGACAATCAGCCCCAGCATTTT.

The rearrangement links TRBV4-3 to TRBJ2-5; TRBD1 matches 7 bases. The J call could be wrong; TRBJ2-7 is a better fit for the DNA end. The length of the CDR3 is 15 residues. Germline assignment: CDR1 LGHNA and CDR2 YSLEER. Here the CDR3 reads CASSQDPGGSYEQYF. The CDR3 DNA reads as TGCGCCAGCAGCCAAGACCCAGGGGGCTCCTACGAGCAGTACTTC.

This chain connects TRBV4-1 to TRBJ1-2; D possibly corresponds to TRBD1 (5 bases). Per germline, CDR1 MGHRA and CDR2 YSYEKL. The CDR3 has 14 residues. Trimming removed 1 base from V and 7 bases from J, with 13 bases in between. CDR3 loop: CASSQGQGGGGYTF. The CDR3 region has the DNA TGCGCCAGCAGCCAAGGCCAGGGCGGAGGTGGCTACACCTTC.

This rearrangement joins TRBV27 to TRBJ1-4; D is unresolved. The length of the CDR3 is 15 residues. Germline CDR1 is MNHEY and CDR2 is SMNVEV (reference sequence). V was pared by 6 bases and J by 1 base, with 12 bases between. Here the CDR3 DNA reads TGTGCCAGCAGCTACCGAGAGGGAACTAATGAAAAACTGTTTTTT. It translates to CASSYREGTNEKLFF. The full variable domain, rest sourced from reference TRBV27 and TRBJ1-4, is EAQVTQNPRYLITVTGKKLTVTCSQNMNHEYMSWYRQDPGLGLRQIYYSMNVEVTDKGDVPEGYKVSRKEKRNFPLILESPSPNQTSLYFCASSYREGTNEKLFFGSGTQLSVL.

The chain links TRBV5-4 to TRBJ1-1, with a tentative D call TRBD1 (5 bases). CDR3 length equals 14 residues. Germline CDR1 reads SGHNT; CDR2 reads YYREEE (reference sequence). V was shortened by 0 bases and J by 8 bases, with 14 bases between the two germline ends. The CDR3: CASSLDPGRGEAFF. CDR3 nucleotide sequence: TGTGCCAGCAGCTTGGATCCGGGGAGGGGAGAAGCTTTCTTT.

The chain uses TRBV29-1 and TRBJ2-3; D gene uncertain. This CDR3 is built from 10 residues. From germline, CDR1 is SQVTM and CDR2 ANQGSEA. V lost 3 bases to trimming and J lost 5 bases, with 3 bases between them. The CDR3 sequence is CSVDLDTQYF. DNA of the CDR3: TGCAGCGTTGACCTAGATACGCAGTATTTT.

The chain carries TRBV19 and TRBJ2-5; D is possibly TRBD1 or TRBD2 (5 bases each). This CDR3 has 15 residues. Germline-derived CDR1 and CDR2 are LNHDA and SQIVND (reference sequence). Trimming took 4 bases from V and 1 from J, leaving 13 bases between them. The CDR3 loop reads CASSKGDRLQETQYF. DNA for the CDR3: TGTGCCAGTAGTAAGGGAGACAGACTCCAAGAGACCCAGTACTTC.

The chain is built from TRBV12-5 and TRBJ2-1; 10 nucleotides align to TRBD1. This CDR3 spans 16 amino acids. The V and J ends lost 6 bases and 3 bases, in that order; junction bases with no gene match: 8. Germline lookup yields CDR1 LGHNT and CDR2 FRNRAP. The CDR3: CASGPPGTGVYNEQFF. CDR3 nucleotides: TGTGCTAGTGGGCCTCCCGGGACAGGGGTCTACAATGAGCAGTTCTTC.

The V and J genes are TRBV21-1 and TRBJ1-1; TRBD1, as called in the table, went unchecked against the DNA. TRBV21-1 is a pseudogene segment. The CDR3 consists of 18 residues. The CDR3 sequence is CASSKRTTGQPLNTEAFF. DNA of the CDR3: TGTGCCAGCAGCAAAAGGACGACAGGTCAACCTCTGAACACTGAAGCTTTCTTT.

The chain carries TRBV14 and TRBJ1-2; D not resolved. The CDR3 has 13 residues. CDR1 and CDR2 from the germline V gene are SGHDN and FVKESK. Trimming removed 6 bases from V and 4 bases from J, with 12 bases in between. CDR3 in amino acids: CASSPTLGYGYTF. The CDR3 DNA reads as TGTGCCAGCAGTCCAACTTTAGGCTATGGCTACACCTTC.

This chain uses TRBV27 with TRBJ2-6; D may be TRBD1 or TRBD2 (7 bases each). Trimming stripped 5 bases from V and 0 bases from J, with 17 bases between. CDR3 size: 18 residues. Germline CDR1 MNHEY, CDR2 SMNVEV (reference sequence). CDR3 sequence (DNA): TGTGCCAGCAGTCCTAGACAGGGAGGGTCCTCTGGGGCCAACGTCCTGACTTTC. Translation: CASSPRQGGSSGANVLTF.

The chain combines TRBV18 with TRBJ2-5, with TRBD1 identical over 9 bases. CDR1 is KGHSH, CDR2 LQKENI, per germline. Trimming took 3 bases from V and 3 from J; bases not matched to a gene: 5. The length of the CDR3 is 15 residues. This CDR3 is CASSPGTGLEETQYF. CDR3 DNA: TGTGCCAGCTCACCCGGGACAGGGCTGGAAGAGACCCAGTACTTC. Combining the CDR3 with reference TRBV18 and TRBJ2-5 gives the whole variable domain NAGVMQNPRHLVRRRGQEARLRCSPMKGHSHVYWYRQLPEEGLKFMVYLQKENIIDESGMPKERFSAEFPKEGPSILRIQQVVRGDSAAYFCASSPGTGLEETQYFGPGTRLLVL.

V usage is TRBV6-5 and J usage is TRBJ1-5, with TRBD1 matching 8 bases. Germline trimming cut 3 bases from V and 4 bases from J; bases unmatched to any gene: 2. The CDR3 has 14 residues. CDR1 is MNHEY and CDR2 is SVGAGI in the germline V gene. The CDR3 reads CASSYTGGNQPQHF. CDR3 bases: TGTGCCAGCAGTTATACAGGGGGGAATCAGCCCCAGCATTTT.

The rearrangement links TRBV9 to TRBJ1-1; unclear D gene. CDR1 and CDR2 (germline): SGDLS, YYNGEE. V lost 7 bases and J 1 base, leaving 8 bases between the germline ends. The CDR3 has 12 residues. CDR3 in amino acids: CASGGRNTEAFF. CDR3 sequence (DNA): TGTGCCAGCGGTGGCCGGAACACTGAAGCTTTCTTT.

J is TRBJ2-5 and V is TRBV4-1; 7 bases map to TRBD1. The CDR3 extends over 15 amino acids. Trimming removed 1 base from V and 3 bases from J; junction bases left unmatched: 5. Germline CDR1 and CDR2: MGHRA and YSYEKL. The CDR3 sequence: CASSQGQGRKETQYF. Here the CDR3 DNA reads TGCGCCAGCAGCCAAGGACAGGGAAGGAAAGAGACCCAGTACTTC.

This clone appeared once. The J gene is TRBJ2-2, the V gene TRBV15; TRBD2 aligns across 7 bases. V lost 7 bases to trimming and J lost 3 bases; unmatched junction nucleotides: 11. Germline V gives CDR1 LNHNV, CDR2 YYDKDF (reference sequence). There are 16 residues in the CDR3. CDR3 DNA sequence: TGTGCCACCATGTCATTGGGGGGGAAAGACACCGGGGAGCTGTTTTTT. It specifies CATMSLGGKDTGELFF.

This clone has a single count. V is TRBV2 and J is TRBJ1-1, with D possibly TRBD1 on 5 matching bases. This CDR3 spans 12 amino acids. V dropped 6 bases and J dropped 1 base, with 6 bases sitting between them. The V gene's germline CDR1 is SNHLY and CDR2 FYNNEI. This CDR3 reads CASRDTNTEAFF. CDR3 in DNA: TGTGCCAGCAGGGACACGAACACTGAAGCTTTCTTT.

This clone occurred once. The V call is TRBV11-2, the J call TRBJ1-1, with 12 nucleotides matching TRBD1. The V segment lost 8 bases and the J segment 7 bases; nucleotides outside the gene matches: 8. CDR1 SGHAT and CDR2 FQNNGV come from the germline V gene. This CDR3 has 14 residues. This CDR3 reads CASGTGGVLVEAFF. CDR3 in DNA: TGTGCCAGCGGGACAGGGGGCGTATTGGTTGAAGCTTTCTTT.

CDR3 sequence reads: CASSSRDGTSTDTQYF. Here the CDR3 DNA reads TGTGCCAGCAGTTCAAGGGACGGAACTAGCACAGATACGCAGTATTTT. The V gene is TRBV27, the J gene TRBJ2-3; either TRBD1 or TRBD2 may fit D (5 bases each). CDR1 is MNHEY, CDR2 SMNVEV, per germline (reference sequence). V was trimmed by 4 bases and J by 0 bases, leaving 14 bases between them. The CDR3 spans 16 residues.

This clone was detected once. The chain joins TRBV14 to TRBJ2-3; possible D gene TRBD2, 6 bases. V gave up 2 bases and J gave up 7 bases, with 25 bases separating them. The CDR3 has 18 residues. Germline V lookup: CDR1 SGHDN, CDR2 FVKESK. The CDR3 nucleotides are TGTGCCAGCAGCCAACGTCAAGCTTGGGTAGCGGCCCCGCATACGCAGTATTTT. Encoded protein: CASSQRQAWVAAPHTQYF. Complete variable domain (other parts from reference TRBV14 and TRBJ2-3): EAGVTQFPSHSVIEKGQTVTLRCDPISGHDNLYWYRRVMGKEIKFLLHFVKESKQDESGMPNNRFLAERTGGTYSTLKVQPAELEDSGVYFCASSQRQAWVAAPHTQYFGPGTRLTVL.

The CDR3 reads CASSPPGGPNTGELFF. The DNA of the CDR3 is TGTGCCAGCTCACCACCGGGGGGACCGAACACCGGGGAGCTGTTTTTT. This chain uses TRBV18 with TRBJ2-2, with D perhaps matching TRBD2 (6 bases). The germline V and J ends were trimmed by 0 bases and 0 bases, with 8 bases remaining between them. The CDR3 is 16 amino acids. Germline loops: CDR1 KGHSH, CDR2 LQKENI.

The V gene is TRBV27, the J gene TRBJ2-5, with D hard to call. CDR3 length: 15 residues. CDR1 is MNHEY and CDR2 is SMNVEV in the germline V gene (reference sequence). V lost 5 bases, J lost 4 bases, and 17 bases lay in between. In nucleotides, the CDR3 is TGTGCCAGCAGTGCCTACCCGAGTGATACAGAGACCCAGTACTTC. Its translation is CASSAYPSDTETQYF.

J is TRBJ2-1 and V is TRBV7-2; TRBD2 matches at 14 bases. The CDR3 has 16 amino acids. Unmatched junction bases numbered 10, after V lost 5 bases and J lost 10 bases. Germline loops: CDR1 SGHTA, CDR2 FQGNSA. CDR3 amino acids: CASSISTSGGAWEQFF. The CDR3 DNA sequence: TGTGCCAGCAGCATATCGACTAGCGGGGGGGCCTGGGAGCAGTTCTTC. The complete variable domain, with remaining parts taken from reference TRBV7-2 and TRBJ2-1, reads GAGVSQSPSNKVTEKGKDVELRCDPISGHTALYWYRQSLGQGLEFLIYFQGNSAPDKSGLPSDRFSAERTGGSVSTLTIQRTQQEDSAVYLCASSISTSGGAWEQFFGPGTRLTVL.

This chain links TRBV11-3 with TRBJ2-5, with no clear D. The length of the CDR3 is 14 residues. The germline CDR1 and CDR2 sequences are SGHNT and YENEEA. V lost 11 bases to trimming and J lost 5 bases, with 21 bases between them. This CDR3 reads CALDTEEATETQYF. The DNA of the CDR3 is TGTGCCTTAGACACCGAGGAAGCTACGGAGACCCAGTACTTC.

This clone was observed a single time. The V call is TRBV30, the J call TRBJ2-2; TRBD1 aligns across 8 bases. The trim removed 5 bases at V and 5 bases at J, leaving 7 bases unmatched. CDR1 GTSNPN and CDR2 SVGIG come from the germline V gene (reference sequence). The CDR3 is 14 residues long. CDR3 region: CAWGQGAWTGELFF. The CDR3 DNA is TGTGCCTGGGGGCAGGGGGCGTGGACCGGGGAGCTGTTTTTT.